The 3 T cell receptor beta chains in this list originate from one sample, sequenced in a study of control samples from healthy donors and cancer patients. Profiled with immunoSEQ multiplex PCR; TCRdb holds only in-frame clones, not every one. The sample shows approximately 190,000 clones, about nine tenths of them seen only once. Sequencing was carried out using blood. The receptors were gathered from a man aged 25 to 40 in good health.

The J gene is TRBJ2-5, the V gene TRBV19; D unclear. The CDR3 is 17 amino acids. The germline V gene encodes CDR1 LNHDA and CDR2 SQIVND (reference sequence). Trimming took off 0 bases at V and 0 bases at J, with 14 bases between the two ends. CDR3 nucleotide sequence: TGTGCCAGTAGTATAGAGTGGGGTTCCGCCCACCAAGAGACCCAGTACTTC. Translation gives CASSIEWGSAHQETQYF.

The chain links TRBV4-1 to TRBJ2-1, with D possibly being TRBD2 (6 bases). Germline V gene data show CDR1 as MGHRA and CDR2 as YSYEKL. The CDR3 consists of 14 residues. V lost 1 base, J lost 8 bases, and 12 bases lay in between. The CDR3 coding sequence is TGCGCCAGCAGCCAAGTGGGGGGAATGGATGAGCAGTTCTTC. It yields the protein CASSQVGGMDEQFF.

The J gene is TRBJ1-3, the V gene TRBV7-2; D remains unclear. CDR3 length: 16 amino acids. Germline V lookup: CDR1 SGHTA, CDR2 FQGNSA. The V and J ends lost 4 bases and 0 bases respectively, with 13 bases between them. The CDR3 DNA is TGTGCCAGCAGCTCACCTTCCGTGACCTCTGGAAACACCATATATTTT. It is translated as CASSSPSVTSGNTIYF.